This T cell receptor beta chain came from a study of CD8 T cells in Susac syndrome (dated by TCRdb to the late 2010s). About the study as a whole: Repertoire sequencing was used to test whether CD8+ T cell activation and differentiation in Susac syndrome was antigen driven. CD8+ T cell repertoire clonality was compared between approximately 12 healthy donors, approximately 14 Susac syndrome patients and some 15 multiple sclerosis patients. The research as a whole found: The TCR sequencing and HLA analysis was acknowledged to have included a relatively small number of individuals.

On this clonotype itself: What antigen it recognizes has not been identified. There are no base qualities to consult, and no much larger clone falls within one base.

RNA was extracted with the RNeasy kit and roughly 0.45 to 1 ug was reverse transcribed using random hexamers. The immunoSEQ multiplex PCR assay, which covers 54 Vbeta and 13 Jbeta segments, was used to amplify TCR beta CDR3 regions. PCR amplification bias was corrected using a synthetic template baseline for primer optimization and computational correction. The published analysis was carried out like this. Reads were assigned to V, D and J genes according to IMGT and analyzed in immunoSEQ Analyzer, with only productive sequences retained. Clonality was calculated as one minus the Shannon entropy normalized by log2 of the number of productive unique sequences. Public and private clones were assessed among the 100 most prevalent clones of each patient and control. Clones were defined as Susac-specific if absent from the healthy and MS cohorts, from 1052 published viral clones and from other ImmuneACCESS disease sequences. TCRdb itself trimmed the public reads at Q25 with fastp, ran MiXCR and retained productive beta chains. Each CDR3 protein gets just one entry, which takes the most common genes and DNA from the rows behind it. The V and J calls here are based on TCRdb, not the publication. Present in this sample are a few hundred thousand distinct CDR3 sequences, 89% of which were seen just once. Under 0.2% of the sample goes to the ten largest clones.

Peripheral blood CD8+ and CD4+ T cells from healthy donors, Susac syndrome patients and multiple sclerosis patients were profiled using high-throughput TCR beta sequencing. The multiple sclerosis controls were treatment-naive patients whose relapsing-remitting disease, either stable or active, fulfilled the revised McDonald criteria. Bulk CD8+ and CD4+ T cells were purified by magnetic negative isolation, while CD8+ TEMRA cells were enriched using FACS. Blood was collected in EDTA tubes and processed within 24 hours, with PBMCs isolated through density gradient centrifugation. PBMCs intended for TCR sequencing were frozen in liquid nitrogen and were later thawed in a 37 degrees C water bath. The sorted or isolated CD4+, CD8+ and CD8+ TEMRA cells reached a purity of at least 90%. The CDR3 runs 13 amino acids, cysteine and phenylalanine included. Only the CDR3 part of the read is kept: 39 bases, read in frame from the first base. V and J are truncated by 0 bases and 4 bases respectively, leaving an intervening sequence of 9 bases. For CDR1 and CDR2, the germline V gene (reference sequence) lists GTSNPN and SVGIG.

The sequence was collected from a human donor with multiple sclerosis. The sequencing sample was made of CD8+ T cells from PBMCs. Recombination linked TRBV30 to TRBJ1-1; the D gene identity is not certain. The DNA is TGTGCCTGGAGTGTACCTGGGAGCACTGAAGCTTTCTTT. Protein translation: CAWSVPGSTEAFF.